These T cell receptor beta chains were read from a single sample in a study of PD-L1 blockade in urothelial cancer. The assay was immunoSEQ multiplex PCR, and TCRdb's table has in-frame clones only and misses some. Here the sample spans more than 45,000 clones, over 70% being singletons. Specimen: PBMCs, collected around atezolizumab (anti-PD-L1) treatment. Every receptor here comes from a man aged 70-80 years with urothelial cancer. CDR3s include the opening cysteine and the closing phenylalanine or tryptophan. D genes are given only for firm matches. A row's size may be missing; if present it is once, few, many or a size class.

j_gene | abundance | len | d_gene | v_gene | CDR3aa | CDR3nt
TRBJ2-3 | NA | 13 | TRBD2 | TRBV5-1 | CASSIAGTDTQYF | TGCGCCAGCAGCATAGCGGGGACAGATACGCAGTATTTT
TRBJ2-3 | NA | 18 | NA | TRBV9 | CASSVEGGQPDLTDTQYF | TGTGCCAGCAGCGTAGAGGGGGGGCAGCCCGATCTCACAGATACGCAGTATTTT
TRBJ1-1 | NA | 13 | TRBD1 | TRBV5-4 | CASSPDRVDEAFF | TGTGCCAGCAGCCCAGACAGGGTGGATGAAGCTTTCTTT
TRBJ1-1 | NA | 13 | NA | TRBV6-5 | CASRPEDSREAFF | TGTGCCAGCAGGCCAGAGGACAGCAGAGAAGCTTTCTTT
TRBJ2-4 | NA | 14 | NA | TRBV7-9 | CASSFSEAKNIQYF | TGTGCCAGCAGCTTCTCGGAGGCCAAAAACATTCAGTACTTC
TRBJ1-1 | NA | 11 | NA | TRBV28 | CASRSLTEAFF | TGTGCCAGCAGGTCTTTGACTGAAGCTTTCTTT
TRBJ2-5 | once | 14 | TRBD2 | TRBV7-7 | CASSRSGRRETQYF | TGTGCTAGCTCCCGAAGCGGGAGACGAGAGACCCAGTACTTC
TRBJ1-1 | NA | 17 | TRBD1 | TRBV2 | CASSEGPLSGGFTEAFF | TGTGCCAGCAGTGAAGGGCCCCTCTCAGGGGGCTTCACTGAAGCTTTCTTT
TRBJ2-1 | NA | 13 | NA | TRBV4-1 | CASSPPSAGEQFF | TGCGCCAGCAGCCCCCCTAGCGCGGGCGAGCAGTTCTTC
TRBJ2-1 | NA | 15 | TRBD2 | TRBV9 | CASSVERERYNEQFF | TGTGCCAGCAGCGTAGAGCGGGAGCGGTACAATGAGCAGTTCTTC
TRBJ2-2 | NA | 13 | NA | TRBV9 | CASSVQGPGELFF | TGTGCCAGCAGCGTACAGGGGCCCGGGGAGCTGTTTTTT
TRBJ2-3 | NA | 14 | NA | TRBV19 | CASSEGPSPDTQYF | TGTGCCAGTAGTGAGGGCCCGAGCCCAGATACGCAGTATTTT
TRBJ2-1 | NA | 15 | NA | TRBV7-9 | CASSPKRRAGNEQFF | TGTGCCAGCAGCCCTAAACGGAGGGCGGGGAATGAGCAGTTCTTC
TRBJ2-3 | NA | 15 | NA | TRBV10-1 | CASSEDSRITDTQYF | TGCGCCAGCAGTGAAGACTCTCGAATCACCGATACGCAGTATTTT
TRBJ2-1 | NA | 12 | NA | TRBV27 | CASSSPYNEQFF | TGTGCCAGCAGTTCCCCATACAATGAGCAGTTCTTC
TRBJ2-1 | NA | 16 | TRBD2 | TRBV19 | CASSIGGGSSYNEQFF | TGTGCCAGTAGTATCGGCGGGGGGAGCTCCTACAATGAGCAGTTCTTC
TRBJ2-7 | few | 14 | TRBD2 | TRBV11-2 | CASSGTTVSYEQYF | TGTGCCAGCAGCGGGACTACCGTTTCCTACGAGCAGTACTTC
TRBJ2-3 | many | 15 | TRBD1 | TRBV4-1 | CASSQGTGGEDTQYF | TGCGCCAGCAGCCAAGGGACAGGGGGCGAAGATACGCAGTATTTT
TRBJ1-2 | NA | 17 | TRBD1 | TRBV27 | CASSSYIRDRVVHGYTF | TGTGCCAGCAGTTCGTACATCCGGGACAGGGTTGTTCATGGCTACACCTTC
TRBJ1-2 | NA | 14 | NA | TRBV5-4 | CASSLLRGSYGYTF | TGTGCCAGCAGCTTGCTCAGGGGTAGCTATGGCTACACCTTC
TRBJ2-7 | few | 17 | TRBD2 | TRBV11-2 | CASSLGPSGRNAYEQYF | TGTGCCAGCAGCTTAGGGCCTAGCGGGAGGAACGCCTACGAGCAGTACTTC
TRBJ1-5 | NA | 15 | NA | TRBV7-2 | CASSRGIYSNQPQHF | TGTGCCAGCAGCCGGGGGATCTATAGCAATCAGCCCCAGCATTTT
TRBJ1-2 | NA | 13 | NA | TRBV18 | CASRKDMGYGYTF | TGTGCCAGCCGTAAGGACATGGGCTATGGCTACACCTTC
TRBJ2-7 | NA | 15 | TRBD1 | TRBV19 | CASATSGTGVREQYF | TGTGCCAGCGCGACCTCCGGGACAGGGGTGCGGGAGCAGTACTTC
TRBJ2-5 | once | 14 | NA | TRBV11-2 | CASSLLAYQETQYF | TGTGCCAGCAGTCTTCTAGCGTATCAAGAGACCCAGTACTTC
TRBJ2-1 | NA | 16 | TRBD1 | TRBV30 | CAWRGDRMSSYNEQFF | TGTGCCTGGAGGGGGGACAGGATGAGCTCCTACAATGAGCAGTTCTTC
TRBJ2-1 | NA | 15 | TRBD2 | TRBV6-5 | CASSYRASGSREQFF | TGTGCCAGCAGTTACCGGGCTAGCGGGAGTCGTGAGCAGTTCTTC
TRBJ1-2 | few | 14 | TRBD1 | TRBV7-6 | CASSTGQGVGGYTF | TGTGCCAGCAGCACGGGACAGGGCGTGGGTGGCTACACCTTC
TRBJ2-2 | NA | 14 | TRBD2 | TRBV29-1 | CSVEEFSGSGELFF | TGCAGCGTTGAAGAATTTAGCGGGAGCGGGGAGCTGTTTTTT
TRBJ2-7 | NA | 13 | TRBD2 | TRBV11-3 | CASSLTSSHEQYF | TGTGCCAGCAGCCTGACTAGCAGCCACGAGCAGTACTTC
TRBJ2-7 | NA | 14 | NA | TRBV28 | CASTLGQVPYEQYF | TGTGCCAGCACCCTGGGACAAGTACCCTACGAGCAGTACTTC
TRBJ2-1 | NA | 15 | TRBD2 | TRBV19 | CASRPSGRGHNEQFF | TGTGCCAGTAGGCCCAGCGGGAGGGGGCACAATGAGCAGTTCTTC
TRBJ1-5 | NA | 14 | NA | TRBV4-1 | CASSPRTAGQPQHF | TGCGCCAGCAGCCCTCGGACAGCAGGCCAGCCCCAGCATTTT
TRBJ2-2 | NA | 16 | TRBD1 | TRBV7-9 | CASSLAATGDTGELFF | TGTGCCAGCAGCTTGGCCGCGACAGGGGACACCGGGGAGCTGTTTTTT
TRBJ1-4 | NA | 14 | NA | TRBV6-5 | CASSPGWSNEKLFF | TGTGCCAGCAGTCCGGGGTGGTCTAATGAAAAACTGTTTTTT
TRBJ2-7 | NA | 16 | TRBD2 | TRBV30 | CAWSSPRTSGSDEQYF | TGTGCCTGGAGTTCACCCAGGACTAGCGGGAGCGACGAGCAGTACTTC
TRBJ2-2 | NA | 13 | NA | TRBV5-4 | CASSFHSTGELFF | TGTGCCAGCAGCTTCCATTCCACCGGGGAGCTGTTTTTT
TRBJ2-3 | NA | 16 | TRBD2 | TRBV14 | CASSQELAGVKDTQYF | TGTGCCAGCAGCCAAGAACTAGCGGGAGTTAAAGATACGCAGTATTTT
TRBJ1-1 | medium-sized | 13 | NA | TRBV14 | CASSQSGGTEAFF | TGTGCCAGCAGCCAGTCCGGGGGCACTGAAGCTTTCTTT
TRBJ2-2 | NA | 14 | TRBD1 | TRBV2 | CASRRQGGTGELFF | TGTGCCAGCAGAAGACAGGGTGGCACCGGGGAGCTGTTTTTT
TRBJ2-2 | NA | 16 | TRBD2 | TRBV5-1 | CASSLVSGSNTGELFF | TGCGCCAGCAGCTTGGTTAGCGGGAGCAACACCGGGGAGCTGTTTTTT
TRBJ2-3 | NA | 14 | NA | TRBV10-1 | CASSESQGPDTQYF | TGCGCCAGCAGTGAGTCGCAGGGCCCAGATACGCAGTATTTT
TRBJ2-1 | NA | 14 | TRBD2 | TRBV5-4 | CASSLALAENEQFF | TGTGCCAGCAGCTTGGCTCTAGCGGAAAATGAGCAGTTCTTC
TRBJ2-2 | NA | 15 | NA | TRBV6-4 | CASRKGEDGTGELFF | TGTGCCAGCAGAAAAGGAGAGGATGGGACCGGGGAGCTGTTTTTT
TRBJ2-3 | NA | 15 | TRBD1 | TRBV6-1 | CASSERQGATDTQYF | TGTGCCAGCAGTGAAAGACAGGGGGCCACAGATACGCAGTATTTT
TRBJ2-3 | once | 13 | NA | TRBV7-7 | CASSAVATDTQYF | TGTGCTAGCAGCGCGGTGGCTACAGATACGCAGTATTTT
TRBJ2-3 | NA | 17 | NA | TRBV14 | CASSPPFDVSDTDTQYF | TGTGCCAGCAGCCCCCCCTTTGACGTCAGCGACACAGATACGCAGTATTTT
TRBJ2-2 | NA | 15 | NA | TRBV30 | CAWKRGRGPTGELFF | TGTGCCTGGAAACGGGGCAGGGGTCCCACCGGGGAGCTGTTTTTT
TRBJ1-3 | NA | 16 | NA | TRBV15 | CATSRDLGVGGNTIYF | TGTGCCACCAGCAGAGATCTAGGGGTTGGCGGAAACACCATATATTTT
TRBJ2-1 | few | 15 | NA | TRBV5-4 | CASSLGGGTDNEQFF | TGTGCCAGCAGCTTGGGTGGCGGGACCGACAATGAGCAGTTCTTC
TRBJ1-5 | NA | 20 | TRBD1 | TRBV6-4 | CASSERDRVPETNSNQPQHF | TGTGCCAGCAGTGAGAGAGACAGGGTGCCCGAGACGAATAGCAATCAGCCCCAGCATTTT
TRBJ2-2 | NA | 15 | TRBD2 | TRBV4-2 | CASSQGLAGIGELFF | TGTGCCAGCAGCCAAGGTCTAGCGGGTATCGGGGAGCTGTTTTTT
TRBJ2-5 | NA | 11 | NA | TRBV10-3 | CAPAGGETQYF | TGTGCCCCCGCGGGTGGAGAGACCCAGTACTTC
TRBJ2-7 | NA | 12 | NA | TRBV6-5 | CASRAGNYEQYF | TGTGCCAGCAGGGCAGGGAACTACGAGCAGTACTTC
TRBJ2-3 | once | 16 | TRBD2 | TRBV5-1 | CASSWTSGRMTDTQYF | TGCGCCAGCAGCTGGACTAGCGGACGGATGACAGATACGCAGTATTTT
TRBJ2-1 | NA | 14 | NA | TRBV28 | CASITGSSYNEQFF | TGTGCCAGCATTACGGGGAGCTCCTACAATGAGCAGTTCTTC
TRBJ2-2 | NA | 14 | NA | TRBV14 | CASSQARYTGELFF | TGTGCCAGCAGCCAAGCCCGTTACACCGGGGAGCTGTTTTTT
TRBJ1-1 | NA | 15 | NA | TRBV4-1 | CASSQGWLADPQAFF | TGCGCCAGCAGCCAAGGATGGCTCGCGGATCCCCAAGCTTTCTTT